This is a list of T cell receptor beta chains from one sample in a study of radiotherapy plus CTLA-4 blockade in lung cancer. Assay: immunoSEQ multiplex PCR; the TCRdb copy retains only in-frame clones and omits some. This table holds around 110,000 clones, more than 70% found once. Specimen: peripheral blood, collected from a patient treated with radiotherapy plus ipilimumab. The receptors derive from a human donor with non-small cell lung cancer that progressed on radiotherapy plus ipilimumab. Some clones in this sample may be carry-over from other donors' samples. Both conserved end residues are part of each CDR3. The D gene is left open where the match is weak. Expanded clones are given a class, and other clones once, few, many or no size at all.

d_call clone_size j_call v_call cdr3_aa
TRBD1 NA TRBJ1-2 TRBV5-8 CASSLTGAYYGYTF
NA NA TRBJ1-5 TRBV6-5 CASSYNGNGNQPQHF
NA NA TRBJ2-3 TRBV27 CASSLLGVDTQYF
NA NA TRBJ1-1 TRBV6-1 CASSEAAYAEAFF
TRBD1 NA TRBJ1-6 TRBV11-2 CASSLAGTGGSPLHF
NA NA TRBJ1-2 TRBV6-5 CASSHETPGNYGYTF
NA NA TRBJ1-5 TRBV27 CASSLGRQSDQPQHF
NA once TRBJ2-1 TRBV7-2 CASTQRRLSYNEQFF
NA NA TRBJ1-3 TRBV7-6 CASSFNYGNTIYF
TRBD2 NA TRBJ2-1 TRBV29-1 CSVERVAGGQDEQFF
TRBD1 NA TRBJ1-6 TRBV28 CASSWDRRSPLHF
NA NA TRBJ1-1 TRBV10-3 CAIRRRGENTEAFF
NA NA TRBJ1-5 TRBV4-1 CASSPSLYANQPQHF
TRBD2 NA TRBJ2-1 TRBV30 CAWSGGGAFEQFF
NA NA TRBJ1-4 TRBV7-6 CASSLVGTTNEKLFF
NA NA TRBJ2-7 TRBV4-3 CASSQDPGREDEQYF
NA NA TRBJ1-1 TRBV6-1 CASKQGPTEAFF
NA NA TRBJ1-4 TRBV28 CASSAGSDEKLFF
TRBD2 NA TRBJ2-7 TRBV5-8 CASSHFRSSGGYEQYF
NA NA TRBJ1-2 TRBV7-6 CASSLNVNSDYGYTF
NA NA TRBJ1-3 TRBV7-2 CASSLEGTTYSGNTIYF
TRBD1 few TRBJ1-5 TRBV6-6 CASSDRATNQPQHF
NA once TRBJ2-7 TRBV7-9 CASSLGHNEQYF
NA once TRBJ2-7 TRBV7-9 CASSLLRSQLGYEQYF
TRBD1 NA TRBJ2-7 TRBV11-2 CASSLDRGRQYF
NA NA TRBJ1-2 TRBV5-6 CASSSGPYGYTF
TRBD1 NA TRBJ2-7 TRBV28 CASSFSFRQGASYEQYF
TRBD2 NA TRBJ2-7 TRBV28 CASSFSSGGYEQYF
NA NA TRBJ2-2 TRBV5-4 CASSFSPGELFF
NA once TRBJ1-4 TRBV27 CASSFSRDPEKLFF
TRBD2 NA TRBJ2-5 TRBV7-2 CASSPLDGGDQYF
TRBD1 NA TRBJ2-7 TRBV19 CASKQGVLTSYEQYF
NA NA TRBJ1-2 TRBV5-5 CASSLVNYGYTF
TRBD1 once TRBJ1-2 TRBV11-1 CASSSGQGNYGYTF
TRBD1 once TRBJ1-1 TRBV5-1 CASSLAPQGANTEAFF
NA NA TRBJ2-5 TRBV7-8 CASTQQDIETQYF
TRBD2 NA TRBJ2-7 TRBV9 CASSRGRALMFDEQYF
TRBD1 NA TRBJ1-5 TRBV5-4 CASSSGGTGVNQPQHF
NA NA TRBJ2-1 TRBV4-3 CASSSSPGNEQFF